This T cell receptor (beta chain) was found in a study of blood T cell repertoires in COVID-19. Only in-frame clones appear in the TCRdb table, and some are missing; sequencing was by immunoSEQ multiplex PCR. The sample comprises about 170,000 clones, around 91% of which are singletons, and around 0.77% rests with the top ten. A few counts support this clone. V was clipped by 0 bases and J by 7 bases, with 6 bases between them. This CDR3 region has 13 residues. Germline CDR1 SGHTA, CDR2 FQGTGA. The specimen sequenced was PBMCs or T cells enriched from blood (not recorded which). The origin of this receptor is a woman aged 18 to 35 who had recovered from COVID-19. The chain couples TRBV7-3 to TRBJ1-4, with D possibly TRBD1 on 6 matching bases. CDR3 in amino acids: CASSLTRGEKLFF. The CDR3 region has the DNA TGTGCCAGCAGCTTAACCAGGGGTGAAAAACTGTTTTTT.